Below, one TCR beta chain is given with its context. Its specificity is not known. These data are taken from a study of cytomegalovirus exposure and HLA in healthy donors. At the level of the study: Genetic ancestry analysis placed about 76% of the approximately 390 donors that were genotyped in the Caucasian-associated cluster.

Primers for the PCR totalled 60 Vbeta and 13 Jbeta. This table comes from immunoSEQ multiplex PCR, and its TCRdb copy is limited to in-frame clones, with some not included. Here the sample spans about 130,000 clones, 55% to 75% being singletons. Per germline, CDR1 SGHNT and CDR2 YYREEE (reference sequence). This CDR3 contains 17 residues. The V gene end was trimmed by 1 base and the J gene end by 4 bases; junction bases not matched to a gene: 6. Whole-study results and caveats: Rarity characterized most TCR sequences, yet some public TCRs appeared in many donors. An analysis done earlier found most TCR beta V segments productive about 90% or about 30% of the time.

V usage is TRBV5-4 and J usage is TRBJ2-2, with 11 nucleotides matching TRBD2. The material sequenced was PBMCs. This TCR came from a man aged 25-45 years in good health and CMV-seronegative. CDR3 residues: CASSLFSGGAATGELFF. CDR3 DNA: TGTGCCAGCAGCTTGTTTAGCGGGGGGGCCGCCACCGGGGAGCTGTTTTTT.